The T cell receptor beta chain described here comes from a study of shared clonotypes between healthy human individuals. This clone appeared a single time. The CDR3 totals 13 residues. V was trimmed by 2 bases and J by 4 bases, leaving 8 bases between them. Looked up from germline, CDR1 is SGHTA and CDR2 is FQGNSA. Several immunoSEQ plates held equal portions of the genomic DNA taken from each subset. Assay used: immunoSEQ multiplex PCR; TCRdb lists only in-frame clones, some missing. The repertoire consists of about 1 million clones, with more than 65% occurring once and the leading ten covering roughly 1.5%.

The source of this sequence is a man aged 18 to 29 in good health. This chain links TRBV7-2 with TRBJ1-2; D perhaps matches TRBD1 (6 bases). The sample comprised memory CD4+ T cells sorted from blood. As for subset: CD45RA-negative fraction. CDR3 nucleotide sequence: TGTGCCAGCAGCTTAAGGGGGGGCTATGGCTACACCTTC. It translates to CASSLRGGYGYTF.